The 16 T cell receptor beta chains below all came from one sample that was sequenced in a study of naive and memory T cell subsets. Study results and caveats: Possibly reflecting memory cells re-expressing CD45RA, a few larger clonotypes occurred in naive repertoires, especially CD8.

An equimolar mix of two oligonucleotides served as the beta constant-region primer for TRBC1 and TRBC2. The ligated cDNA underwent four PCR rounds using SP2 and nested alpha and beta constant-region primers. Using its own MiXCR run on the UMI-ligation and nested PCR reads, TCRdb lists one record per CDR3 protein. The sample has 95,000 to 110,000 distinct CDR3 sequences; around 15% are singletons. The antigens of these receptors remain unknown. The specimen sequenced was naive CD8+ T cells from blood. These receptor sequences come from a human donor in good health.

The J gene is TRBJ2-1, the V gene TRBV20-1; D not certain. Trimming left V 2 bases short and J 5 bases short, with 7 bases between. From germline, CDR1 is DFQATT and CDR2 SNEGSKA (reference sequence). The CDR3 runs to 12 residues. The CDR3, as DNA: TGCAGTGCTAGACTAATTGACAATGAGCAGTTCTTC. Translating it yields CSARLIDNEQFF.

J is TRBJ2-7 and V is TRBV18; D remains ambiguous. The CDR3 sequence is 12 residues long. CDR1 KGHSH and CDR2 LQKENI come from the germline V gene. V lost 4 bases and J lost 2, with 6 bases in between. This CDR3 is CASSLSTYEQYF. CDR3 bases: TGTGCCAGCTCACTATCTACCTACGAGCAGTACTTC.

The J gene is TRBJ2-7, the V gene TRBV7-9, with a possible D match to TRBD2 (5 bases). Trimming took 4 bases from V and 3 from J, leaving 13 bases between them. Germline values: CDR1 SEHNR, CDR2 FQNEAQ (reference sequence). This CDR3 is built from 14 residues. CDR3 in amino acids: CASSSAETNYEQYF. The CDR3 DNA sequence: TGTGCCAGCAGCTCCGCCGAGACTAACTACGAGCAGTACTTC. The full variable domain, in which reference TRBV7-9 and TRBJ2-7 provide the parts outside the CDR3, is DTGVSQNPRHKITKRGQNVTFRCDPISEHNRLYWYRQTLGQGPEFLTYFQNEAQLEKSRLLSDRFSAERPKGSFSTLEIQRTEQGDSAMYLCASSSAETNYEQYFGPGTRLTVT.

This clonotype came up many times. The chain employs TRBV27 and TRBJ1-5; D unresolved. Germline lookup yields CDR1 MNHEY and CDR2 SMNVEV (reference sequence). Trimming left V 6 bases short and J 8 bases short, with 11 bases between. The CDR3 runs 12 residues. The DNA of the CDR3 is TGTGCCAGCAGCCAGACTTTGGAGCCCCAGCATTTT. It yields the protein CASSQTLEPQHF.

The CDR3 loop is CASSLAIRTGSSYEQYF. The CDR3 DNA sequence: TGTGCCAGCAGCTTAGCCATCAGGACAGGGAGCTCCTACGAGCAGTACTTC. This chain links TRBV11-2 with TRBJ2-7, with TRBD1 matching over 8 bases. The junction had 8 bases not matched to a gene; V was cut back by 1 base and J by 0 bases. The CDR3 contains 17 residues. Germline lookup yields CDR1 SGHAT and CDR2 FQNNGV.

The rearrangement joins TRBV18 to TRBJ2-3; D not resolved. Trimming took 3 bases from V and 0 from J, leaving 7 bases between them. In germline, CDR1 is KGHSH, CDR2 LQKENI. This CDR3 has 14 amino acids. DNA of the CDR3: TGTGCCAGCTCACCGGCGGTTAGCACAGATACGCAGTATTTT. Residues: CASSPAVSTDTQYF. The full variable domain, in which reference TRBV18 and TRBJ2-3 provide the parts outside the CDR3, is NAGVMQNPRHLVRRRGQEARLRCSPMKGHSHVYWYRQLPEEGLKFMVYLQKENIIDESGMPKERFSAEFPKEGPSILRIQQVVRGDSAAYFCASSPAVSTDTQYFGPGTRLTVL.

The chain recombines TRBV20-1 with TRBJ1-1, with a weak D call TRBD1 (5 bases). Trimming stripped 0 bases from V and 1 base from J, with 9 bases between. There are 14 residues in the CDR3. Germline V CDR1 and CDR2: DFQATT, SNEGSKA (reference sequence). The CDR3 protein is CSARDRDWNTEAFF. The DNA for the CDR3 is TGCAGTGCTAGAGACCGGGACTGGAACACTGAAGCTTTCTTT.

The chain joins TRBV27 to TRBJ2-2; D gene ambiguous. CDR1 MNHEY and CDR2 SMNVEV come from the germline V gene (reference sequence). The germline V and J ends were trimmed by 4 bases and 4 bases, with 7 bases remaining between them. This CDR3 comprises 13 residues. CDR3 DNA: TGTGCCAGCAGTTCCCACGCCACCGGGGAGCTGTTTTTT. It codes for CASSSHATGELFF.

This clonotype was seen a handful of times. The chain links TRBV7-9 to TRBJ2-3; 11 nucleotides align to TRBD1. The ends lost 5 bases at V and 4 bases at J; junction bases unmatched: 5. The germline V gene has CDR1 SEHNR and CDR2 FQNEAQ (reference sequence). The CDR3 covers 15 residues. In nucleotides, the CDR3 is TGTGCCAGCAGCCCCGGACAGGGGGCGGCAGATACGCAGTATTTT. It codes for CASSPGQGAADTQYF.

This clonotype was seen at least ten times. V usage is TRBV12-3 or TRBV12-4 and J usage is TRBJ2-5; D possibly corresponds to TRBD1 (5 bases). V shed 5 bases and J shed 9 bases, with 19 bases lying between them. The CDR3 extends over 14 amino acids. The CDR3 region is CASSGERTPRAQYF. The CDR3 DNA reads TGTGCCAGCAGTGGGGAACGAACGCCCAGGGCCCAGTACTTC.

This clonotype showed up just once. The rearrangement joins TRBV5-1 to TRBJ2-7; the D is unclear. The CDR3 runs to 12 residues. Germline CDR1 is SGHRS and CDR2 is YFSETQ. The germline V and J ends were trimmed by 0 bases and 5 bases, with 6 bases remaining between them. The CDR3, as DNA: TGCGCCAGCAGCTTGGGGACCCACGAGCAGTACTTC. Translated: CASSLGTHEQYF.

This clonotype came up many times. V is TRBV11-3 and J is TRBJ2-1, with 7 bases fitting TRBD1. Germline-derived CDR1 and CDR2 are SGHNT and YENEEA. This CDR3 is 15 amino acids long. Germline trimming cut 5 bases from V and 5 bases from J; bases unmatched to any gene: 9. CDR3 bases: TGTGCCAGCAGCCGAGGTCGGGACAGAAACAATGAGCAGTTCTTC. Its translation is CASSRGRDRNNEQFF.

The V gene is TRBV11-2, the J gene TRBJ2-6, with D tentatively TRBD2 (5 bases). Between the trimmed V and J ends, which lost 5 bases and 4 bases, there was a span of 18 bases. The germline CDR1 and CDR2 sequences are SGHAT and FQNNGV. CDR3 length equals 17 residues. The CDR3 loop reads CASSPRGGVSGANVLTF. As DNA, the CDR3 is TGTGCCAGCAGCCCGCGAGGAGGTGTTTCCGGGGCCAACGTCCTGACTTTC.

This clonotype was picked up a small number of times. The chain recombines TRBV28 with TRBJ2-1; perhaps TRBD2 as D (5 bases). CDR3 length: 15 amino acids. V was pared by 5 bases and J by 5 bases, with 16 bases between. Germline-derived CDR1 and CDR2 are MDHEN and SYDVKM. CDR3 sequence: CASSLVGQRDNEQFF. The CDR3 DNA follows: TGTGCCAGCAGTCTCGTCGGGCAGAGGGACAATGAGCAGTTCTTC.

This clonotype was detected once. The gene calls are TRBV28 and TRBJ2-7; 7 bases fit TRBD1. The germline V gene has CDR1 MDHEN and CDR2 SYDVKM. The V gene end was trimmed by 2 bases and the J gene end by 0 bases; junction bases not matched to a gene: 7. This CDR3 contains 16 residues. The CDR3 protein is CASSLQGEIRSYEQYF. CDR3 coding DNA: TGTGCCAGCAGTTTACAGGGGGAAATACGCTCCTACGAGCAGTACTTC.

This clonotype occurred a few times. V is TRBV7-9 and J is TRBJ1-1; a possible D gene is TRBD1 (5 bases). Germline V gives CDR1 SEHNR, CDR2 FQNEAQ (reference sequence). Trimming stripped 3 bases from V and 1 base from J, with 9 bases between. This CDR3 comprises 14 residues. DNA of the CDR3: TGTGCCAGCAGCTTCTTGGGGACGAACACTGAAGCTTTCTTT. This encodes CASSFLGTNTEAFF.